This T cell receptor beta chain was sequenced in a study of blood T cell repertoires in COVID-19. Authors' analysis steps: Estimates of nucleated cell counts were drawn from the amplification of reference gene primers. The repertoire was sequenced with immunoSEQ multiplex PCR; TCRdb's copy has only in-frame clones and lacks some. Clonal size and the V and J genes are those of that table, whereas D and trimming came from the DNA. The sample lists 80,000 to 95,000 clones; 80% to 90% were seen once. Looked up from germline, CDR1 is MNHEY and CDR2 is SVGEGT. The CDR3 contains 16 residues. Trimming at V came to 4 bases and at J to 3 bases, leaving 12 bases not matched to a gene.

The chain links TRBV6-2 or TRBV6-3 to TRBJ2-7, with 7 bases fitting TRBD2. The source material was peripheral blood. This clonotype was sampled from a human donor in a cohort sampled during active COVID-19. This CDR3 reads CASSLGRGRKIYEQYF. CDR3 sequence (DNA): TGTGCCAGCAGTTTGGGGAGGGGCCGTAAAATCTACGAGCAGTACTTC.